This entry is about one TCR beta chain. Its antigen is as yet unknown. This CDR3 comprises 18 residues. This specimen belongs to a study of cytotoxic CD8 clonotypes in ibrutinib-treated CLL. Study-wide context: Responses comprised some 24 partial and 2 complete; at median around 67 months, 14 remained remitted and about 12 progressed. Study observations and caveats: There were differences in sampling times between sustained-remission and progressing patients.

The targeted sequencing depth was 1 in 200,000 to 1 in 1 million T cells. Produced via immunoSEQ multiplex PCR; TCRdb's table is partial and in-frame only. The sample lists 60,000 to 95,000 clones; 83% were seen once. The source of this sequence is a human donor with chronic lymphocytic leukemia. This chain joins TRBV21-1 and TRBJ2-7; TRBD2 is the table's D call, not checked against the DNA. TRBV21-1 is assigned pseudogene status. This sample comprised PBMCs, obtained after 24 months of ibrutinib treatment. The CDR3 loop is CASSTDRDRTSGSHEQYF. The CDR3 coding sequence is TGTGCCAGCAGCACGGACAGGGATAGGACTAGCGGGAGCCACGAGCAGTACTTC.